One and the same sample provided the 5 T cell receptor beta chains below, sequenced in a study of CD8+ T cells in alopecia areata. TCR sequencing used cDNA made by reverse transcription of extracted RNA. The table came from immunoSEQ multiplex PCR; TCRdb's copy has only in-frame clones and leaves some out. The sample has some 170,000 clones, about 70% seen once. Sequencing used CD8+ T cells sorted from blood, obtained at week 0. These receptors all come from a human donor with alopecia areata.

V usage is TRBV29-1 and J usage is TRBJ2-5; 8 bases align to TRBD2. Per germline, CDR1 SQVTM and CDR2 ANQGSEA. The CDR3 length is 16 residues. Trimming removed 6 bases from V and 1 base from J; junction bases left unmatched: 13. The CDR3 reads CSVGDPASGPQETQYF. CDR3 DNA: TGCAGCGTCGGGGACCCGGCTAGCGGGCCCCAAGAGACCCAGTACTTC.

The genes are TRBV30 and TRBJ1-5; D is unclear. V dropped 5 bases and J dropped 0 bases, with 8 bases sitting between them. Germline loops: CDR1 GTSNPN, CDR2 SVGIG (reference sequence). The CDR3 runs 13 residues. The CDR3 sequence is CAWEDGSNQPQHF. As DNA, the CDR3 is TGTGCCTGGGAGGACGGTAGCAATCAGCCCCAGCATTTT.

This clone was detected only once. Here the CDR3 DNA reads TGTGCCAGCAGCGTAGGTTCTAGCGGGGGTGAGGAGCTGTTTTTT. Translation gives CASSVGSSGGEELFF. The chain joins TRBV9 to TRBJ2-2; 10 bases agree with TRBD2. CDR3 length: 15 residues. The germline V gene encodes CDR1 SGDLS and CDR2 YYNGEE. V gave up 0 bases and J gave up 10 bases; unmatched junction bases: 6.

The CDR3 nucleotides are TGTGCCAGCAGCTACCCCGGGACGGCTAACTATGGCTACACCTTC. It is translated as CASSYPGTANYGYTF. The genes are TRBV7-2 and TRBJ1-2, with D possibly being TRBD1 (5 bases). Per germline, CDR1 SGHTA and CDR2 FQGNSA. The V end lost 4 bases, the J end lost 0 bases, and 12 bases lay between the germline ends. The CDR3 sequence is 15 residues long.

Concerning this clone itself: The sample contains more than one DNA sequence encoding this CDR3. V usage is TRBV30 and J usage is TRBJ2-5; D gene ambiguous. Per the germline V gene, CDR1 is GTSNPN and CDR2 is SVGIG (reference sequence). CDR3 length equals 11 residues. V was pared by 0 bases and J by 2 bases, with 1 base between. The CDR3 bases are TGTGCCTGGAGTGTACAAGAGACCCAGTACTTC. Translating it yields CAWSVQETQYF.